This TCR beta chain was identified in a study of blood T cells in healthy people across ages (dated by TCRdb to between 2014 and 2017). In terms of the full investigation: In model experiments, template switching captured roughly one uniquely barcoded TCR beta cDNA molecule for every two T cells. Two additional independent replicas of 1 million unique cDNA reads from the same blood draw were analyzed for two donors (one aged 18 to 30 and one aged 80 or older). Donors were grouped into four age groups: young (average approximately 15 years), middle-aged (roughly 37), aged (around 60) and long-lived (about 89). Using deep sequencing normalized with unique cDNA molecular identifiers, the study measured how TCR beta repertoire diversity changes with age.

The CDR3 starts with the cysteine, ends with the phenylalanine, and has 15 residues. Kept here is only the CDR3 DNA, which spans 45 bases and is read in frame from base 1. Per the germline V gene, LGHNA is the CDR1 and YSLEER is the CDR2. The germline V end is reduced by 0 bases and the J end by 5 bases; junction bases left unmatched: 6. What the authors observed across the whole study: Total diversity estimates from one million sequenced T cells were considered lower bounds and underestimates. As age increased, observed TCR beta diversity per million T cells dropped in a roughly linear way, and a significant reduction was already evident by age around 41. There was a strong correlation between observed TCR beta diversity and the percentage of naive T cells measured by flow cytometry. Donor CMV infection status was unknown, potentially confounding age-related changes in expanded clonotypes. Compared with the aged group, more naive CD4+ T cells, fewer expanded clones and increased TCR diversity were shown by the long-lived group, suggesting age selection. Conclusive comparison of naive and antigen-experienced compartments was prevented by the profiling of bulk unsorted PBMCs.

Worth noting for this clonotype: The antigen it binds to is not known. Per-base quality was not reported, and no clone a single base away is much larger than it.

Donors were 39 systemically healthy Caucasian individuals from Russia aged roughly 6 to 90 years. Ten milliliters of peripheral blood were drawn from each donor into EDTA-treated Vacutainer tubes. Ficoll-Paque density-gradient centrifugation was used to isolate PBMCs, with at least 6.5 million per sample. Total RNA, at least 6 micrograms per sample, was extracted from PBMCs with Trizol reagent. For every donor, flow cytometry on a PBMC aliquot measured the percentage of naive CD45RAhigh/CD27high T cells. To prepare the library, 5' RACE was applied. The sequencing machine was an Illumina HiSeq 2500. A second PCR of roughly 7 to 12 cycles was run with a J-beta primer mix and a sample-barcoded 5' primer. Each TCR beta cDNA molecule received a unique molecular identifier from a template-switch 5' adaptor carrying 12 random nucleotides. At least 2.5 million CDR3-containing paired-end reads were obtained from each sample. First-strand cDNA synthesis was performed from all RNA using the Mint cDNA synthesis kit, with priming by a TRBC-specific oligonucleotide. After uracil-DNA glycosylase treatment, a first 18-cycle PCR used universal primers M1SS and BC2_uni_R on all cDNA. As for how the authors treated the data: Normalization of each sample was performed by random selection of 1 million high-quality reads, each carrying a distinct molecular identifier. Instead of being binned into consensus sequences, reads that shared molecular identifiers were thrown out. CDR3 identification, clonotype clustering and error correction used MiTCR with a Q25 quality threshold and the strictest error-elimination algorithm. A nonparametric unseen species model using Euler transformation provided a lower-bound estimate of total TCR beta diversity. TCRdb itself trimmed the public reads at Q25 with fastp, ran MiXCR and retained productive beta chains. CDR3 protein sequences are deduplicated, and each keeps its most common genes and DNA. The V and J calls and clone size are TCRdb's, not the authors'. Within this sample are 750,000 to 950,000 distinct CDR3 sequences, with roughly 24% of them counted one time only. The ten largest clones take up about 3% of the sample.

These data also formed part of another study, on T cells of mothers and their children. As that second paper reports: The donors were nine systemically healthy Caucasian individuals, made up of three mothers and their six children. cDNA synthesis consumed the entire amount of extracted RNA, loaded at around 1.5 ug RNA in each 15 ul reaction. In the second PCR, the M1S primer introduced both the sample barcodes and 2-4 random nucleotides. More than 8 million TCR beta CDR3 reads were obtained from each mother, and approximately 3 million reads were obtained from each child. Thymic selection similarly shapes TCR recombination output in related and unrelated pairs, with minor effect from inherited differences. Normalized repertoire overlap in related mother-child pairs was always slightly higher than in unrelated mother-child pairs, but the difference was never significant. No persistent microchimeric T cell clones were found, with a detection sensitivity of approximately 100 clones per million clonotypes. Deep NGS was used in the study to compare the TCR beta repertoires of mothers and children and to look for features that separate related mother-child pairs from unrelated individuals. Mothers averaged roughly 40 +/- 4 years of age and children averaged around 10 +/- 4 years. After adapter ligation with NEBNext reagents, the libraries were sequenced on Illumina HiSeq 2000 with 100+100 nt paired-end reads. To avoid cross-contamination, the mother libraries and the child libraries were prepared a month apart and sequenced in separate runs. For each donor, somewhere between about 450,000 and 2,200,000 distinct TCR beta clonotypes were identified. Naive TCR beta clonotypes were estimated from low-frequency clonotypes matched to each donor's FACS-determined naive share, without sorting.

This receptor was identified in a boy between 10 and 17 years old in good health. Rearrangement joined TRBV4-3 to TRBJ1-2, with TRBD1 identical over 7 junction bases. Sequenced: blood. CDR3 reads: CASSQDLKGAYGYTF. Read as DNA, the sequence is TGCGCCAGCAGCCAAGATCTGAAGGGGGCTTATGGCTACACCTTC.